This T cell receptor (beta chain) is from a study of cytomegalovirus exposure and HLA in healthy donors (dated by TCRdb to about 2017). Background on the whole study: According to an earlier analysis of 587 of the donors, about 179 million T cells yielded roughly 110 million unique TCR beta sequences and less than 300 Gb of sequence data. Four or five DR-DQ haplotypes were handled as single units for association and clustering because linkage in the cohort was strong. Around 300 gigabases of sequencing data and approximately 80 million unique TCR sequences were included in an early release covering about 700 HLA-typed donors. Class I and class II HLA loci were covered by the typing at four-digit resolution. Donor age, sex, ethnicity and CMV serostatus were collected together with the repertoire data. High-throughput TCR immunosequencing, statistical association of individual TCRs with disease status, and machine learning were combined to predict cytomegalovirus infection status. The study aimed to test whether signatures of past pathogen exposure could be identified by cataloging public T cell receptors. The T cell repertoires of 700 or so subjects were profiled by immunosequencing and related to cytomegalovirus serostatus. The number of typed donors differed by locus: about 620-630 for A, B, C, DRB1 and DQB1; 522 for DQA1; roughly 600 for DPA1; and roughly 470 for DPB1. Besides the first cohort of more than 650 subjects, a separate validation cohort made up of over a hundred different subjects was used. A later genetic analysis used genome-wide SNP genotypes for about 65% of the 666 donors, treating that subset as a discovery cohort. In the later analysis, no new phenotypic data were used to find candidate immune exposures; instead, reliance was placed on TCR beta sequences and their occurrence across donors. All discovery cohort repertoires had been generated on a single sequencing platform. Among 300 to 500 genotyped donors of the cohort, an average of about 220,000 unique TCR beta nucleotide sequences was sequenced per donor, of which approximately 18% were non-productive. To decide whether each TCR beta V gene segment behaved as functional or pseudogenic, an earlier analysis of 587 of the donors relied on high-throughput TCR beta sequencing. A later analysis re-examined previously published TCR beta repertoires from more than 550 donors and added high-resolution HLA genotyping to investigate patterns of TCR occurrence. The genetic ancestry cluster associated with self-reported Caucasian donors included 81% of the roughly 400 genotyped donors. What the work shows at the level of the full study, not this receptor alone: A later genetic analysis associated a missense DCLRE1C variant with V-gene and J-gene trimming of TCR beta chains, and an independent cohort replicated the association. While some public TCRs were present in many individuals, most TCR sequences turned up only very rarely across donors. Strong co-occurrence of HLA alleles, especially DR and DQ, made assigning TCR associations to individual alleles difficult. Fewer than 20 rarely observed V segments, including chromosome 9 orphons, were excluded from the earlier analysis of several hundred of the donors because counts were too low. A group of highly shared sequence variants was considered likely to be a technical artifact of the sequencing pipeline. Because HLA typing was unavailable for some donors at each locus, only the typed subset was used in association tests. Most CMV-associated TCR beta chains appeared to be HLA-restricted in a later analysis, and the HLA associations seemed to be driven largely by CMV exposure. A further reported finding was that TCR beta sequences accurately predicted the HLA-A and HLA-B alleles for most subjects in the first cohort. Several of the top co-occurrence clusters appeared to be linked to parvovirus B19, influenza, CMV and Epstein-Barr virus, according to a later analysis. In the study, roughly 160 TCR beta chains were listed as associated with cytomegalovirus. The authors suggested that the approach could potentially be generalized to other disease states and immunological phenotypes. A later genetic analysis reported fewer N-insertions in productive TCRs among donors in an Asian-associated ancestry cluster than the roughly 700-donor mean. A few of the identified cytomegalovirus-associated TCR beta chains were confirmed in vitro to be specific for cytomegalovirus antigens. The classifier was reported to diagnose cytomegalovirus status with high specificity and sensitivity in both the original cohort and the validation cohort. CMV serostatus was the only immune exposure information available for the cohort. Linkage disequilibrium might explain the correlated functional status among segregating V segments, but an unknown experimental factor could not be excluded. In this cohort, only TCR beta chains were sequenced, and detectable features were limited by the absence of alpha or paired-chain data. In a later analysis, HLA-associated TCR beta chains were found to be more clonally expanded and to have lower generation probabilities than equally common non-associated chains. In a later analysis, the rate of TCR association differed among HLA loci, with DRB1 alleles having the most associated TCRs and HLA-C alleles having the fewest. A later analysis associated 16,951 TCR beta sequences with specific HLA alleles at a false discovery rate of 0.05. The presence/absence analyses assumed that sequencing depth was roughly uniform across donors, and that assumption may not be true. Broadly in line with IMGT annotations, most TCR beta V segments showed up in productive rearrangements about 90% or about 30% of the time in an earlier analysis of several hundred of the donors.

The cohort comprised approximately 700 healthy bone marrow donors. Cohort members were all nominally healthy when sampled, although unrecorded immune exposures were likely present. The donor was CMV seronegative and was included in the group of 352 seronegative cohort members. A peripheral blood sample was collected from each donor, and TCR beta sequencing was performed on peripheral blood mononuclear cells. Genomic DNA was extracted from the blood cell samples with the Qiagen DNeasy Blood Extraction Kit. Library preparation used the immunoSEQ multiplex PCR assay. For the multiplex PCR, a mixture combining 60 forward primers for TCR Vbeta segments and 13 reverse primers for TCR Jbeta segments was used. A multiplex PCR assay on genomic DNA amplified the CDR3 region of rearranged TCR beta genes. The Illumina HiSeq System was used to sequence the amplified TCR beta libraries as 87-base-pair reads. As for the authors' bioinformatics: Across the 500 to 700 repertoires, a later analysis counted 80 million or so unique TCR beta chains, around 10 million of which were shared by at least two donors. To remove PCR and sequencing errors, raw reads were error-corrected and collapsed into unique sequences using a nearest-neighbor algorithm that merged closely related sequences. CDR3 sequences were aligned to IMGT reference sequences to assign V, D and J gene segments. For a sequence to be retained, a match of at least six nucleotides to both a V gene segment and a J gene segment was required. A rearrangement counted as productive if the CDR3 had no stop codons and remained in frame with V and J, and every other rearrangement counted as non-productive. Following IMGT convention, CDR3 was defined as the stretch from the second conserved V-encoded cysteine up to the conserved J-encoded phenylalanine. The earlier analysis of a few hundred of the donors excluded sequences that lacked an unambiguous match to a single V gene segment. In an earlier analysis of some 590 of the donors, V segments were called functional above 56.7% productive rearrangements and were called segregating when the between-donor standard deviation exceeded 5%. A statistical classification framework was built to diagnose cytomegalovirus status from the catalog of TCR beta chain sequences. In a later analysis, TCR nucleotide sequences were compared against IMGT/GENE-DB human TR gene sequences so that V and J genes could be assigned. In a later analysis, CDR3 sequences and most-parsimonious VDJ recombination scenarios were assigned using the TCRdist pipeline. In a later analysis, each TCR beta chain was defined by its CDR3 amino acid sequence together with its V-gene family, and reads without a unique V-gene family were excluded. In a later analysis, 450 to 600 highly shared, low-generation-probability nucleotide sequences were removed to address suspected cross-contamination and a sequencing artifact. In a later analysis, a clonal expansion index was calculated for each public chain from normalized within-repertoire ranks of inferred template counts. In a later analysis, generation probabilities were computed using a VDJ recombination model fitted to out-of-frame rearrangements, and the results were checked against IGoR. In a later analysis, TCR-TCR, TCR-HLA and TCR-CMV co-occurrence was scored with hypergeometric tests, and a repertoire-size bias correction was applied to TCR pairs. To estimate false discovery rates, a later analysis permuted the HLA or CMV assignments 20 times. In a later analysis, co-occurring TCRs were grouped using DBSCAN, with TCRdist sequence similarity added in when clustering inside HLA-allele-positive subsets. Co-occurrence clustering excluded repertoires with fewer than 30,000 or more than 120,000 public chains, plus five with anomalous nucleotide sharing. TCRdb stores this immuneACCESS table with in-frame sequences only. Part of the clones is absent; in the studies checked, under half of the shortfall reflects unresolved V genes, and no reason is known for the rest. D and trimming come from the DNA, and the V and J calls and clone size come from that table. Across this sample there are over 130,000 clones, with over 75% seen only once. Over 2.5% of the sample is in the top ten clones.

Details on this clone: The clone's antigen remains unknown. Base qualities are not at hand, and no much larger clone is one base apart.

Sample: PBMCs. This sequence originates from a male donor in good health and CMV-seronegative.

The CDR3 in this case is CASSYREGRSYEQYF. The DNA sequence is TGTGCCAGCAGCTACCGGGAGGGGCGGTCCTACGAGCAGTACTTC. The sequence links TRBV13 to TRBJ2-7, and TRBD2 aligns with 8 junction nucleotides. From a lookup of the germline V gene (reference sequence), CDR1 and CDR2 are PRHDT and FYEKMQ. The germline V end is reduced by 4 bases and the J end by 1 base; junction bases left unmatched: 6. The CDR3 numbers 15 residues from cysteine through phenylalanine. Here the CDR3 DNA is all that survives: 45 bases in frame from base 1.